This is a list of T cell receptor beta chains from one sample in a study of cytomegalovirus exposure and HLA in healthy donors. Sequencing used immunoSEQ multiplex PCR; TCRdb keeps in-frame clones, though not all of them. The sample records around 100,000 clones, 65% to 80% being singletons. The specimen sequenced was PBMCs. The receptors originated from a woman aged 18 to 35 in good health and CMV-seropositive. Both conserved end residues are part of each CDR3. Fields, in order: D gene, V gene, clone size, CDR3 length, J gene, CDR3 protein, CDR3 DNA. D genes are given only for firm matches. A clone size is listed for some rows: how often the clone was seen (once, few, many), or a class if it is expanded.

>TRBD1|TRBV29-1|few|17|TRBJ2-4
CSVVGVFGTGGENIQYF
TGCAGCGTTGTCGGGGTTTTCGGGACAGGGGGTGAAAACATTCAGTACTTC
>TRBD1|TRBV27|NA|16|TRBJ1-6
CASSLLIGTANSPLHF
TGTGCCAGCAGTTTATTGATCGGGACAGCTAATTCACCCCTCCACTTT
>TRBD2|TRBV7-2|NA|14|TRBJ2-7
CASRLAGGTYEQYF
TGTGCCAGCAGGCTAGCGGGGGGGACCTACGAGCAGTACTTC
>TRBD1|TRBV7-8|NA|14|TRBJ2-7
CASSPRDRELRPYF
TGTGCCAGCAGCCCCCGGGACAGGGAGCTACGACCATACTTC
>NA|TRBV4-3|NA|12|TRBJ2-7
CASSRPGYEQYF
TGCGCCAGCAGCCGCCCGGGATACGAGCAGTACTTC
>NA|TRBV15|NA|14|TRBJ1-3
CATSRGQTGNTIYF
TGTGCCACCAGCAGAGGACAGACTGGAAACACCATATATTTT
>TRBD1|TRBV4-3|NA|15|TRBJ2-1
CASSPGQGPGDEQFF
TGCGCCAGCAGCCCAGGACAGGGCCCGGGGGATGAGCAGTTCTTC
>TRBD1|TRBV30|NA|15|TRBJ2-3
CAWSVQGASTDTQYF
TGTGCCTGGAGTGTACAGGGGGCTAGCACAGATACGCAGTATTTT
>TRBD1|TRBV9|NA|15|TRBJ1-2
CASSATLIGQGGYTF
TGTGCCAGCAGCGCGACCCTCATCGGACAGGGCGGCTACACCTTC
>NA|TRBV5-1|NA|14|TRBJ1-1
CASRSQEGSVEAFF
TGCGCCAGCAGAAGCCAGGAGGGGTCGGTTGAAGCTTTCTTT
>NA|TRBV7-2|few|14|TRBJ1-5
CASSLGGGSQPQHF
TGTGCCAGCAGCTTAGGCGGGGGAAGTCAGCCCCAGCATTTT
>NA|TRBV25-1|few|14|TRBJ1-4
CASSSTGGDEKLFF
TGTGCCAGCAGTTCGACGGGGGGGGATGAAAAACTGTTTTTT
>NA|TRBV5-4|NA|13|TRBJ2-5
CASSLAQGETQYF
TGTGCCAGCAGCTTGGCTCAGGGAGAGACCCAGTACTTC
>TRBD2|TRBV7-2|few|13|TRBJ2-1
CASSPTSGNEQFF
TGTGCCAGCAGCCCCACTAGCGGCAATGAGCAGTTCTTC
>TRBD1|TRBV4-2|NA|17|TRBJ2-7
CASSQGDRVLSSYEQYF
TGTGCCAGCAGCCAGGGAGACAGGGTCCTTAGCTCCTACGAGCAGTACTTC
>NA|TRBV4-1|NA|13|TRBJ1-1
CASSQQAGTEAFF
TGCGCCAGCAGCCAACAAGCAGGCACTGAAGCTTTCTTT
>NA|TRBV27|NA|14|TRBJ2-2
CATGDFLGTGELFF
TGTGCCACCGGGGACTTCTTAGGGACCGGGGAGCTGTTTTTT
>TRBD1|TRBV9|NA|16|TRBJ1-1
CASSVGEDRVLTEAFF
TGTGCCAGCAGCGTAGGAGAGGACAGGGTACTCACTGAAGCTTTCTTT
>TRBD2|TRBV9|NA|14|TRBJ2-7
CASSESGLAAEQYF
TGTGCCAGCAGCGAATCGGGACTAGCGGCCGAGCAGTACTTC
>NA|TRBV29-1|NA|12|TRBJ2-7
CSVEDAMSEQYF
TGCAGCGTTGAAGATGCGATGTCCGAGCAGTACTTC
>TRBD1|TRBV5-8|few|15|TRBJ2-5
CASADRGRGQETQYF
TGTGCCAGCGCGGACAGGGGGCGTGGACAAGAGACCCAGTACTTC
>TRBD2|TRBV7-6|NA|16|TRBJ2-2
CASSLGLADNTGELFF
TGTGCCAGCAGCTTAGGACTAGCTGACAACACCGGGGAGCTGTTTTTT
>TRBD2|TRBV6-1|NA|17|TRBJ2-1
CASSEVLTGGIGNEQFF
TGTGCCAGCAGTGAAGTTTTAACGGGAGGGATAGGCAATGAGCAGTTCTTC
>TRBD2|TRBV9|NA|15|TRBJ2-5
CASSVGLAVQETQYF
TGTGCCAGCAGCGTTGGACTAGCGGTGCAAGAGACCCAGTACTTC
>NA|TRBV5-1|few|15|TRBJ1-6
CASSSKQGGDSPLHF
TGCGCCAGCAGCTCAAAACAGGGAGGGGATTCACCCCTCCACTTT